The 28 T cell receptor beta chains below all came from one sample that was sequenced in a study of T cells in Graves' hyperthyroidism and ophthalmopathy. TCR beta CDR3 regions were amplified from RNA transcripts. TCR CDR3 regions were first amplified by RT-PCR with HTBI primers. Each CDR3 protein gets one entry after TCRdb re-called the multiplex PCR reads with MiXCR. The repertoire holds more than 350,000 distinct CDR3 sequences, with about 15% as singletons. Material: blood. Receptors originate from a woman younger than 45 with Graves' ophthalmopathy.

This clonotype was counted at least ten times. The rearrangement joins TRBV27 to TRBJ1-2; 9 positions agree with TRBD1. The CDR3 length is 17 residues. The junction had 11 bases not matched to a gene; V was cut back by 2 bases and J by 4 bases. From germline, CDR1 is MNHEY and CDR2 SMNVEV (reference sequence). CDR3 residues: CASSLRNTGGAPYGYTF. CDR3 nucleotide sequence: TGTGCCAGCAGTTTAAGGAACACAGGGGGCGCGCCCTATGGCTACACCTTC.

This clonotype was seen at least ten times. The chain carries TRBV6-8 and TRBJ1-5, with 7 positions matching TRBD1. Trimming cost V 2 bases and J 2 bases; bases outside gene matches: 6. The CDR3 totals 16 residues. CDR1 and CDR2 (germline): MNHGY, SAAAGT. The DNA of the CDR3 is TGTGCCAGCAGTTACGGGGACAGTATCGGCAATCAGCCCCAGCATTTT. As protein: CASSYGDSIGNQPQHF.

This clonotype was counted at least ten times. The chain couples TRBV7-9 to TRBJ2-2; D not certain. V was pared by 2 bases and J by 6 bases, with 10 bases between. The germline gives CDR1 SEHNR, CDR2 FQNEAQ (reference sequence). This CDR3 comprises 14 residues. CDR3 DNA: TGTGCCAGCAGCTTATTGTCGGGCTCCGGGGAGCTGTTTTTT. Protein product: CASSLLSGSGELFF.

Ten or more counts support this clonotype. V is TRBV11-2 and J is TRBJ1-6, with D tentatively TRBD1 (5 bases). The CDR3 extends over 16 amino acids. The germline CDR1 and CDR2 sequences are SGHAT and FQNNGV. Trimming cost V 5 bases and J 0 bases, with 11 bases left between them. CDR3 sequence: CASSRGLSSYNSPLHF. DNA for the CDR3: TGTGCCAGCAGCCGGGGACTGAGCTCCTATAATTCACCCCTCCACTTT.

In this sample, this clonotype turned up a few times. The V gene is TRBV12-5, the J gene TRBJ2-5; D ambiguous. Germline V gene data show CDR1 as LGHNT and CDR2 as FRNRAP. V gave up 6 bases and J gave up 2 bases, with 34 bases separating them. This CDR3 contains 21 residues. This CDR3 reads CASGLNDLYNFFGGKQETQYF. The CDR3 nucleotides read TGTGCTAGTGGACTAAACGACCTTTATAATTTTTTTGGCGGAAAACAAGAGACCCAGTACTTC. The entire variable domain, with the rest obtained from reference TRBV12-5 and TRBJ2-5, is as follows: DARVTQTPRHKVTEMGQEVTMRCQPILGHNTVFWYRQTMMQGLELLAYFRNRAPLDDSGMPKDRFSAEMPDATLATLKIQPSEPRDSAVYFCASGLNDLYNFFGGKQETQYFGPGTRLLVL.

In this sample, this clonotype turned up a few times. In DNA form, the CDR3 reads TGTGCCAGCAGTACCTATTTCACAGATACGCAGTATTTT. Amino acids: CASSTYFTDTQYF. The chain has TRBV28 and TRBJ2-3; D call uncertain. The V gene lost 5 bases and the J gene lost 2 bases, with 8 bases spanning the gap. CDR1 MDHEN and CDR2 SYDVKM come from the germline V gene. This CDR3 has 13 residues.

With respect to this clonotype: A junction boundary mismatches the germline segment, possibly from a read error. The chain joins TRBV7-9 to TRBJ2-5; no reliable D call. CDR3 length equals 11 residues. Germline CDR1 reads SEHNR; CDR2 reads FQNEAQ (reference sequence). CDR3 region: CVSSLKETQYF. The CDR3 DNA follows: TGTGTCAGCAGCTTAAAGGAGACCCAGTACTTC.

Many counts were recorded for this clonotype. This rearrangement joins TRBV12-3 or TRBV12-4 to TRBJ2-5, with D maybe TRBD1 (6 bases). V was clipped by 5 bases and J by 4 bases, with 14 bases between them. The CDR3 length is 14 residues. The CDR3 sequence is CASSQGNDAETQYF. The CDR3 DNA reads as TGTGCCAGCAGTCAGGGGAACGATGCAGAGACCCAGTACTTC.

This clonotype was found a few times. CDR3 nucleotide sequence: TGTGCCAGTAGTATAGGCGAGGGGGACACTGAAGCTTTCTTT. It yields the protein CASSIGEGDTEAFF. V and J are TRBV19 and TRBJ1-1; weak D call: TRBD1 (6 bases). The V gene's germline CDR1 is LNHDA and CDR2 SQIVND (reference sequence). Trimming shortened V by 1 base and J by 3 bases, and 9 bases separated the two germline ends. This CDR3 is 14 amino acids long.

This clonotype occurred a few times. The DNA of the CDR3 is TGTGCCAGTAGTTTCGGACTAGCGGGGGTCGAGACCCAGTACTTC. It translates to CASSFGLAGVETQYF. The chain carries TRBV19 and TRBJ2-5; 13 nucleotides match TRBD2. Germline V gene data show CDR1 as LNHDA and CDR2 as SQIVND (reference sequence). The CDR3 contains 15 residues. The V and J ends lost 5 bases and 5 bases, in that order; junction bases with no gene match: 5.

This clonotype was counted at least ten times. V and J are TRBV6-6 and TRBJ1-2; D gene ambiguous. The CDR3 has 15 residues. CDR1 MNHNY and CDR2 SVGAGI come from the germline V gene (reference sequence). V lost 0 bases and J lost 4, with 12 bases in between. This CDR3 reads CASSYSNGVRYGYTF. As DNA, the CDR3 is TGTGCCAGCAGTTACTCGAATGGGGTCCGCTATGGCTACACCTTC.

This clonotype showed up just a few times. J is TRBJ1-5 and V is TRBV12-5, with D possibly being TRBD1 (6 bases). The last part of the DNA fits TRBJ2-3 better; the J call may be wrong. The CDR3 spans 14 residues. Germline V lookup: CDR1 LGHNT, CDR2 FRNRAP. The CDR3 is CASGPQGRNQPQYF. CDR3 nucleotides: TGTGCTAGTGGACCACAGGGTAGGAATCAGCCCCAGTATTTT.

This clonotype was counted ten times or more. The V and J genes are TRBV2 and TRBJ2-4; D unresolved. This CDR3 is 15 amino acids long. The V end lost 4 bases, the J end lost 0 bases, and 10 bases lay between the germline ends. The germline gives CDR1 SNHLY, CDR2 FYNNEI. The CDR3 DNA is TGTGCCAGCAGTGTAGAAGGGCTAGCCAAAAACATTCAGTACTTC. This sequence encodes CASSVEGLAKNIQYF. The complete variable domain, with remaining parts taken from reference TRBV2 and TRBJ2-4, reads EPEVTQTPSHQVTQMGQEVILRCVPISNHLYFYWYRQILGQKVEFLVSFYNNEISEKSEIFDDQFSVERPDGSNFTLKIRSTKLEDSAMYFCASSVEGLAKNIQYFGAGTRLSVL.

This clonotype was detected many times. The CDR3 nucleotides are TGTGCCAGCAGTTTGCCCCCCCTCGACAGTGGTCAAGAGACCCAGTACTTC. The encoded protein is CASSLPPLDSGQETQYF. V and J are TRBV28 and TRBJ2-5; possible D gene TRBD1, 5 bases. CDR1 MDHEN and CDR2 SYDVKM come from the germline V gene. Trimming shortened V by 3 bases and J by 2 bases, and 19 bases separated the two germline ends. The CDR3 sequence is 17 residues long.

The rearrangement links TRBV24-1 to TRBJ2-1; D possibly corresponds to TRBD2 (5 bases). Trimming took off 3 bases at V and 9 bases at J, with 11 bases between the two ends. Germline values: CDR1 KGHDR, CDR2 SFDVKD. The CDR3 spans 13 residues. This chain's CDR3 is CATSDLGGSEQFF. CDR3 sequence (DNA): TGTGCCACCAGTGATCTCGGAGGTAGTGAGCAGTTCTTC.

This clonotype was seen at least ten times. This chain joins TRBV6-1 and TRBJ2-3; unclear D gene. Germline CDR1 MNHNS, CDR2 SASEGT. This CDR3 is 17 amino acids long. Trimming removed 0 bases from V and 2 bases from J, with 15 bases in between. The CDR3 region is CASSEANRLTITDTQYF. The CDR3 region has the DNA TGTGCCAGCAGTGAAGCGAATCGACTCACTATCACAGATACGCAGTATTTT.

This clonotype was found many times. The chain employs TRBV5-1 and TRBJ2-3, with D unclear. The V gene's germline CDR1 is SGHRS and CDR2 YFSETQ. V lost 0 bases and J lost 0, with 8 bases in between. CDR3 length equals 15 residues. CDR3 amino acids: CASSLVSSSTDTQYF. The CDR3 coding sequence is TGCGCCAGCAGCTTGGTTTCGTCTAGCACAGATACGCAGTATTTT.

The V gene is TRBV20-1, the J gene TRBJ2-7; no clear D gene. CDR3 length equals 15 residues. Per germline, CDR1 DFQATT and CDR2 SNEGSKA (reference sequence). V lost 0 bases and J lost 2, with 14 bases in between. The CDR3 region is CSARDYGRETYEQYF. CDR3 nucleotide sequence: TGCAGTGCTAGAGATTACGGTCGTGAAACCTACGAGCAGTACTTC.

This clonotype was seen at least ten times. CDR3 DNA sequence: TGTGCCAGCAGTTCGGTAGGGGTGGCCTACGAGCAGTACTTC. Translating gives CASSSVGVAYEQYF. This chain joins TRBV27 and TRBJ2-7; possibly TRBD1 for D (5 bases). V lost 4 bases, J lost 2 bases, and 12 bases lay in between. The CDR3 length is 14 residues. Germline V gene lookup returns CDR1 MNHEY and CDR2 SMNVEV (reference sequence).

This clonotype was found many times. CDR3 bases: TGTGCCAGCAGTGGAACGGGGGGCACCGGGGAGCTGTTTTTT. Residues: CASSGTGGTGELFF. The chain carries TRBV2 and TRBJ2-2; 7 nucleotides match TRBD2. From germline, CDR1 is SNHLY and CDR2 FYNNEI. The CDR3 has 14 residues. The junction had 3 bases not matched to a gene; V was cut back by 4 bases and J by 4 bases. The whole variable domain, remainder taken from reference TRBV2 and TRBJ2-2, is EPEVTQTPSHQVTQMGQEVILRCVPISNHLYFYWYRQILGQKVEFLVSFYNNEISEKSEIFDDQFSVERPDGSNFTLKIRSTKLEDSAMYFCASSGTGGTGELFFGEGSRLTVL.

Concerning this clonotype: With a much larger clone just one base away, this may be a read error. The CDR3 loop is CSVAGDTKAVYEQCF. In DNA form, the CDR3 reads TGCAGCGTTGCTGGGGACACGAAGGCGGTCTACGAGCAGTGCTTC. This chain joins TRBV29-1 and TRBJ2-7; tentatively, D is TRBD1 (6 bases). The CDR3 is 15 amino acids. Germline CDR1 and CDR2: SQVTM and ANQGSEA.

The chain couples TRBV7-2 to TRBJ1-6, with D possibly matching TRBD1 (6 bases). CDR1 and CDR2 (germline): SGHTA, FQGNSA. The CDR3 length is 14 residues. Trimming cost V 1 base and J 11 bases, with 12 bases left between them. The CDR3 DNA is TGTGCCAGCAGCTTAGGGGGGGGGCGGACACCCCTCCACTTT. Its translation: CASSLGGGRTPLHF.

This clonotype appeared many times. V is TRBV2 and J is TRBJ1-5; D gene unclear. The length of the CDR3 is 13 residues. With 7 bases removed from V and 0 bases from J, the gap between germline ends came to 7 bases. Germline CDR1 reads SNHLY; CDR2 reads FYNNEI. The CDR3 bases are TGTGCCAGCAAAGAGGATAGCAATCAGCCCCAGCATTTT. This gives the protein CASKEDSNQPQHF.

The chain carries TRBV6-9 and TRBJ2-1; TRBD2 aligns across 11 bases. Germline assignment: CDR1 MNHGY and CDR2 SVAAGI. With V trimmed by 4 bases and J by 8 bases, 7 bases remained unmatched. This CDR3 is 15 amino acids long. The CDR3 DNA reads TGTGCCAGCAGTTCGACTAGCGGGGCCCACGATGAGCAGTTCTTC. Its translation is CASSSTSGAHDEQFF.

V gene TRBV5-1 combines with J gene TRBJ2-2, with D possibly being TRBD1 (5 bases). The germline V gene encodes CDR1 SGHRS and CDR2 YFSETQ. Trimming pared 2 bases from V and 0 bases from J, leaving 14 bases between. The CDR3 is 17 amino acids. The CDR3 is CASSFVLGRANTGELFF. The CDR3 DNA is TGCGCCAGCAGCTTCGTTTTGGGCAGGGCGAACACCGGGGAGCTGTTTTTT.

This clonotype was recorded many times. This chain joins TRBV28 and TRBJ2-7, with a weak D call TRBD1 (6 bases). The CDR3 is made up of 15 amino acids. CDR1 is MDHEN and CDR2 is SYDVKM in the germline V gene. The ends were cut back, 4 bases at V and 0 bases at J, with 13 bases in the middle. In nucleotides, the CDR3 is TGTGCCAGCAGTTATCCGGACAGATACTCCTACGAGCAGTACTTC. Encoded protein: CASSYPDRYSYEQYF.

As to this clonotype: Since no conserved phenylalanine or tryptophan closes the CDR3, a read error is the likely cause. The chain combines TRBV6-1 with TRBJ1-5, with D tentatively TRBD1 (6 bases). Per the germline V gene, CDR1 is MNHNS and CDR2 is SASEGT. The germline V and J ends were trimmed by 2 bases and 4 bases, with 6 bases remaining between them. CDR3 length: 13 amino acids. Here the CDR3 DNA reads TGTGCCAGCAGTGAACAGGGGAATCAGCCCCAGCATTCT. Protein product: CASSEQGNQPQHS.

This clonotype was picked up a small number of times. The CDR3 sequence: CASNPDRVPDTQHF. The CDR3 coding sequence is TGTGCCAGCAATCCCGACAGGGTCCCAGATACGCAGCATTTT. The chain recombines TRBV2 with TRBJ2-3; 7 nucleotides agree with TRBD1. TRBJ1-5 matches the DNA end more closely, so the J call is doubtful. Per the germline V gene, CDR1 is SNHLY and CDR2 is FYNNEI. The CDR3 has 14 residues.